Below are 4 T cell receptor beta chains sequenced from a single sample in a study of CD4+ T cells in melanoma. The data were produced by immunoSEQ multiplex PCR, yet TCRdb's version contains in-frame clones alone and is incomplete. The repertoire holds about 13,000 clones, with around 68% as singletons. Input material: cells from a culture (not recorded whether cultured in vitro). The receptor set was obtained from a human donor with melanoma.

The chain employs TRBV5-1 and TRBJ2-5; 15 positions agree with TRBD2. With 7 bases clipped from V and 4 bases from J, the junction kept 8 bases outside the gene matches. Germline CDR1 and CDR2: SGHRS and YFSETQ. This CDR3 comprises 16 residues. CDR3 sequence reads: CASAGLAGGWGETQYF. The CDR3 bases are TGCGCCAGCGCGGGACTAGCGGGGGGCTGGGGAGAGACCCAGTACTTC.

The chain is built from TRBV5-6 and TRBJ2-2; D is undetermined. Per germline, CDR1 SGHDT and CDR2 YYEEEE. The germline V and J ends were trimmed by 2 bases and 4 bases, with 9 bases remaining between them. The CDR3 contains 14 residues. The DNA of the CDR3 is TGTGCCAGCAGCTTTGTTCCCGCCACCGGGGAGCTGTTTTTT. It codes for CASSFVPATGELFF.

This chain joins TRBV5-1 and TRBJ2-7, with D possibly being TRBD2 (5 bases). CDR1 SGHRS and CDR2 YFSETQ come from the germline V gene. V shed 2 bases and J shed 2 bases, with 11 bases lying between them. The CDR3 is made up of 14 amino acids. The CDR3 nucleotides are TGCGCCAGCAGCTTTGAGGGAAAGACCTACGAGCAGTACTTC. Protein product: CASSFEGKTYEQYF.

The sample holds a few counts of this clone. The V and J genes are TRBV9 and TRBJ1-2, with D perhaps matching TRBD1 (6 bases). CDR3 size: 16 residues. V was trimmed by 0 bases and J by 0 bases, leaving 12 bases between them. The germline V gene has CDR1 SGDLS and CDR2 YYNGEE. CDR3 residues: CASSVASAGANYGYTF. The CDR3 nucleotides are TGTGCCAGCAGCGTAGCTTCGGCAGGGGCTAACTATGGCTACACCTTC.